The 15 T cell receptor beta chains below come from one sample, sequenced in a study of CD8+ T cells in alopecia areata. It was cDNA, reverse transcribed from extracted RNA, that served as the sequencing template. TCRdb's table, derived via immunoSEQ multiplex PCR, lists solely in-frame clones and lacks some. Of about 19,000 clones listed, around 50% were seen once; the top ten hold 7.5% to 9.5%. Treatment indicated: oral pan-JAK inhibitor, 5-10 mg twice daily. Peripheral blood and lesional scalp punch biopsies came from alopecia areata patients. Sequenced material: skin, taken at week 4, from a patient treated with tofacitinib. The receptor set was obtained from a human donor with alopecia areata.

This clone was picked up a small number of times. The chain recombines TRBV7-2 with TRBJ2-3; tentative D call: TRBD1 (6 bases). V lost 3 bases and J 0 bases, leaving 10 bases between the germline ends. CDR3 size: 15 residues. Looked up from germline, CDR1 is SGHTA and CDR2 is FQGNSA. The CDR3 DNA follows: TGTGCCAGCAGCTTGTGGGGGCAGAGCACAGATACGCAGTATTTT. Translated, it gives CASSLWGQSTDTQYF.

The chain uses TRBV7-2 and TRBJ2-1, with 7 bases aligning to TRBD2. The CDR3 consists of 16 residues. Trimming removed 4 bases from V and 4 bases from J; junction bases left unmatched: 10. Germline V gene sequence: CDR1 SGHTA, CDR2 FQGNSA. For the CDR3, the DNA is TGTGCCAGCAGCTCCCCGAGCGGGGAAGGGTACAATGAGCAGTTCTTC. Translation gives CASSSPSGEGYNEQFF.

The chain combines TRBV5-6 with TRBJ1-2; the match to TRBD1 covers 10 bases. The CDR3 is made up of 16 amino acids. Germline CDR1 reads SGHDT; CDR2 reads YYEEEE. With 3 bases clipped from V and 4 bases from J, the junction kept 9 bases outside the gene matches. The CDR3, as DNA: TGTGCCAGCAGCTCCCCCGGGACAGGGGACCGCTATGGCTACACCTTC. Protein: CASSSPGTGDRYGYTF.

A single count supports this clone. CDR3 protein: CASSLLRDSGNTIYF. CDR3 in DNA: TGTGCCAGCAGTTTATTGCGGGACTCTGGAAACACCATATATTTT. The chain carries TRBV28 and TRBJ1-3; D is ambiguous. CDR3 size: 15 residues. V dropped 1 base and J dropped 0 bases, with 7 bases sitting between them. Germline CDR1 reads MDHEN; CDR2 reads SYDVKM.

The CDR3 is CASSLKGERGYTF. The DNA for the CDR3 is TGCGCCAGCAGCTTGAAGGGGGAGAGGGGCTACACCTTC. V usage is TRBV5-1 and J usage is TRBJ1-2; a possible D gene is TRBD1 (6 bases). CDR1 and CDR2 from the germline V gene are SGHRS and YFSETQ. The CDR3 has 13 amino acids. The V gene lost 1 base and the J gene lost 8 bases, with 12 bases spanning the gap.

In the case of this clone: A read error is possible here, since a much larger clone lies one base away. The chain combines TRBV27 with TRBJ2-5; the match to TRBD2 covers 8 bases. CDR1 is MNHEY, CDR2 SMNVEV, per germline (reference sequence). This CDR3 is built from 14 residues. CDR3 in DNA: TGTGCCAGCGCCGTAGCGGGGAGCCAAGAGGCCCAGTACTTC. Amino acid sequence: CASAVAGSQEAQYF.

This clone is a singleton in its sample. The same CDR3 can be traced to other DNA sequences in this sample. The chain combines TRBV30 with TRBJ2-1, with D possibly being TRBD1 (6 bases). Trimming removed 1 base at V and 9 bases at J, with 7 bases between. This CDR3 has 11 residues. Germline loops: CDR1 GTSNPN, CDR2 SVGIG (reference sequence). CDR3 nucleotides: TGTGCCTGGAGTGGGGGGCCTGAGCAGTTCTTC. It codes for CAWSGGPEQFF. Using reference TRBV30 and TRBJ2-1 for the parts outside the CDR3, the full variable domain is SQTIHQWPATLVQPVGSPLSLECTVEGTSNPNLYWYRQAAGRGLQLLFYSVGIGQISSEVPQNLSASRPQDRQFILSSKKLLLSDSGFYLCAWSGGPEQFFGPGTRLTVL.

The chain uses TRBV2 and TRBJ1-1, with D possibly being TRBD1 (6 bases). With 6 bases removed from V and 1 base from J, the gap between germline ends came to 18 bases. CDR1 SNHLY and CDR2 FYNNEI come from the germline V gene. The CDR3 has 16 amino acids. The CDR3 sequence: CASRQLRGSGNTEAFF. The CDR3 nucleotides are TGTGCCAGCAGACAACTAAGGGGGTCAGGGAACACTGAAGCTTTCTTT. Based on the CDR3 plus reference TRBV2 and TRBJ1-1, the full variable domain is EPEVTQTPSHQVTQMGQEVILRCVPISNHLYFYWYRQILGQKVEFLVSFYNNEISEKSEIFDDQFSVERPDGSNFTLKIRSTKLEDSAMYFCASRQLRGSGNTEAFFGQGTRLTVV.

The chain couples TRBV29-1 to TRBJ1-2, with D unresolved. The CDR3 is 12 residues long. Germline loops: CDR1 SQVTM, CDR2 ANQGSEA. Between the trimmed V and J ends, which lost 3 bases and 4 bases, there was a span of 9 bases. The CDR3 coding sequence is TGCAGCGTTGATTACACCCTCTATGGCTACACCTTC. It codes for CSVDYTLYGYTF.

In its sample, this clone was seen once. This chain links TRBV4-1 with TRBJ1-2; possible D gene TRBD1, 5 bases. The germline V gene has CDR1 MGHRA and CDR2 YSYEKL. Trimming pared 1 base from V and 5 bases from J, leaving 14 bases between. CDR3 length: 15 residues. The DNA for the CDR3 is TGCGCCAGCAGCCAAGGAGGCAGGGAGAGATATGGCTACACCTTC. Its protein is CASSQGGRERYGYTF.

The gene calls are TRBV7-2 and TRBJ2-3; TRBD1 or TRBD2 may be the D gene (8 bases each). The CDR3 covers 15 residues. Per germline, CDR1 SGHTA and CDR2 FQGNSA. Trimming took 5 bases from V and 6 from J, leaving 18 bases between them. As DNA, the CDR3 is TGTGCCAGCAGCCCAGGGGGCGGGGGGAAGGATACGCAGTATTTT. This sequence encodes CASSPGGGGKDTQYF. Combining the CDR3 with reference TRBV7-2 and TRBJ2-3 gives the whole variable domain GAGVSQSPSNKVTEKGKDVELRCDPISGHTALYWYRQSLGQGLEFLIYFQGNSAPDKSGLPSDRFSAERTGGSVSTLTIQRTQQEDSAVYLCASSPGGGGKDTQYFGPGTRLTVL.

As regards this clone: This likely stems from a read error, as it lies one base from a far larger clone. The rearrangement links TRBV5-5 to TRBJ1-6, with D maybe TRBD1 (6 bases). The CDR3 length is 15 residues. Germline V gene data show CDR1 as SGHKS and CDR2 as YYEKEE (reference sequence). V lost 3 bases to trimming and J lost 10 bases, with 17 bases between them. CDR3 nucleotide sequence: TGTGCCAGCAGCTGGGGACAAAGACTCTCCTCACCCCTCCACTTT. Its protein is CASSWGQRLSSPLHF.

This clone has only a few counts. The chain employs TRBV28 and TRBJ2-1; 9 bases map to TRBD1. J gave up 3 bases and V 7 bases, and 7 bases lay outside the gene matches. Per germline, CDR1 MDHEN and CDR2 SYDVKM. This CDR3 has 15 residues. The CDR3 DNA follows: TGTGCCAGCACTTCCCCGGGACAGGGCTACAATGAGCAGTTCTTC. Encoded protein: CASTSPGQGYNEQFF.

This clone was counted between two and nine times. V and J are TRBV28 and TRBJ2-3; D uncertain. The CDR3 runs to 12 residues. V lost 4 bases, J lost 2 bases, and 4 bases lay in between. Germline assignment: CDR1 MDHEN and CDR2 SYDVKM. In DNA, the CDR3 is TGTGCCAGCAGTTCAGTCACAGATACGCAGTATTTT. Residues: CASSSVTDTQYF.

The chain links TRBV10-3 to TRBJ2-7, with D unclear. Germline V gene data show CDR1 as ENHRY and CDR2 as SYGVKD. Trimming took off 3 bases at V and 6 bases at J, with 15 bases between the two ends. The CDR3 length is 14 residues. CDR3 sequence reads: CAISEAQGQGEQYF. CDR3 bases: TGTGCCATCAGTGAAGCGCAAGGGCAAGGCGAGCAGTACTTC.